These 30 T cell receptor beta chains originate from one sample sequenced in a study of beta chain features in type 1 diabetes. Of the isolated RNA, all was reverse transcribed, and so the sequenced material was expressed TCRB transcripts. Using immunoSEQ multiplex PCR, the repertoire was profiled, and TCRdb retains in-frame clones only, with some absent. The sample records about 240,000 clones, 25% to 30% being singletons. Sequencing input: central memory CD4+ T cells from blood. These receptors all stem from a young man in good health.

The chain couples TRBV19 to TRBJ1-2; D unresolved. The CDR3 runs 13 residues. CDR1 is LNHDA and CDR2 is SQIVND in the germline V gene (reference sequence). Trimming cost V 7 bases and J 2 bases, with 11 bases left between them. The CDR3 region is CASTLTVNYGYTF. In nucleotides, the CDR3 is TGTGCCAGTACCCTTACAGTCAACTATGGCTACACCTTC.

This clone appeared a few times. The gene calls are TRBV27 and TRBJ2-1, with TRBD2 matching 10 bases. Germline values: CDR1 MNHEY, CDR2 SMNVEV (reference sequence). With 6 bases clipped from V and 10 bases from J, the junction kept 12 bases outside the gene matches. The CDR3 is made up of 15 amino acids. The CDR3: CASSTAGTSDVEQFF. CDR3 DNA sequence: TGTGCCAGCAGCACCGCCGGGACTAGCGACGTCGAGCAGTTCTTC.

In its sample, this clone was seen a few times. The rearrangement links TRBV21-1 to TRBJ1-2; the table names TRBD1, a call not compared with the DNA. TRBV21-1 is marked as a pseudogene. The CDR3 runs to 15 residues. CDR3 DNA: TGTGCCAGCAGCTACCACAGGGGGCTCGGCTATGGCTACACCTTC. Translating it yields CASSYHRGLGYGYTF.

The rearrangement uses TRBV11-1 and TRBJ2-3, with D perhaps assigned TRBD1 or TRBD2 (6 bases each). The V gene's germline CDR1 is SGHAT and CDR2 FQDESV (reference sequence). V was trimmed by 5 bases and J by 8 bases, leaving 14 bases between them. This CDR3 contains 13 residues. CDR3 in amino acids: CASSGRTGATQYF. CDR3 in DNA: TGTGCCAGCAGCGGTAGGACGGGGGCTACGCAGTATTTT.

The chain's CDR3 is CASRSPSSYEQYF. DNA of the CDR3: TGTGCCAGCAGGTCACCAAGCTCCTACGAGCAGTACTTC. The genes are TRBV28 and TRBJ2-7, with D uncertain. This CDR3 has 13 amino acids. The germline gives CDR1 MDHEN, CDR2 SYDVKM. The V end lost 6 bases, the J end lost 0 bases, and 9 bases lay between the germline ends.

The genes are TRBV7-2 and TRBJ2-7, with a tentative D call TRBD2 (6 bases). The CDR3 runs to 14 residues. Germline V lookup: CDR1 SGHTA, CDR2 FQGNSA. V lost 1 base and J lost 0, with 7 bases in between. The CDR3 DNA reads TGTGCCAGCAGCTTAGGCGGGACCTCCTACGAGCAGTACTTC. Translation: CASSLGGTSYEQYF.

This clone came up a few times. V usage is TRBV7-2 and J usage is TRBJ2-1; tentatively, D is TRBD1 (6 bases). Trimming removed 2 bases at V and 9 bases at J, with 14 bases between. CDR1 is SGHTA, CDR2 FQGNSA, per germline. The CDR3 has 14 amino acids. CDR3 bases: TGTGCCAGCAGCTTACCCTCCAGGGGCGGTGAGCAGTTCTTC. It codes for CASSLPSRGGEQFF.

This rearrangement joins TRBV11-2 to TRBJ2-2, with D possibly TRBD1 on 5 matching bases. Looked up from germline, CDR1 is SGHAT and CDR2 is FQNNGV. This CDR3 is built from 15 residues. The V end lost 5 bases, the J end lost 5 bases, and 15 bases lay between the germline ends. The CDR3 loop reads CASSLGHTGTGELFF. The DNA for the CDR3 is TGTGCCAGCAGCCTCGGACACACTGGGACCGGGGAGCTGTTTTTT.

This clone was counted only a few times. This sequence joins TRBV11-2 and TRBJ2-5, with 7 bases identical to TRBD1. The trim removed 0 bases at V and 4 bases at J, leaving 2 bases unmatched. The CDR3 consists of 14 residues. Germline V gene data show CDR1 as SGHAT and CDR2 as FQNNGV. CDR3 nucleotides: TGTGCCAGCAGCTTAGAAGGGGGCAGAGAGACCCAGTACTTC. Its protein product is CASSLEGGRETQYF.

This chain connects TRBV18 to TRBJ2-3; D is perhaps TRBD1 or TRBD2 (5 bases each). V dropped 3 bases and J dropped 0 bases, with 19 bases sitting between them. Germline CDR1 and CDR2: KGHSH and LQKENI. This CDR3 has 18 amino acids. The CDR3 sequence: CASSPTWDGKPSTDTQYF. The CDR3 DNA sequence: TGTGCCAGCTCACCGACCTGGGACGGAAAACCTAGCACAGATACGCAGTATTTT.

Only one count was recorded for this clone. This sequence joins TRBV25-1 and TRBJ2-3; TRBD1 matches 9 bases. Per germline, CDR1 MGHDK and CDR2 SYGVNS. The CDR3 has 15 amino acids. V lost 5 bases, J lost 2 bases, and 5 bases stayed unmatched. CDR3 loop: CASSIGTGTTDTQYF. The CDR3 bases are TGTGCCAGCAGTATAGGGACAGGGACCACAGATACGCAGTATTTT.

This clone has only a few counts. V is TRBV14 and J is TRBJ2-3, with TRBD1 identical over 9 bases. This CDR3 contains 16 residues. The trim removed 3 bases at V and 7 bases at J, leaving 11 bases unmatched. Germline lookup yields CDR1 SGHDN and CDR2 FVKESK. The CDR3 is CASSQKQGAQRNTQYF. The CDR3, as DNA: TGTGCCAGCAGCCAGAAACAGGGGGCGCAGAGGAATACGCAGTATTTT.

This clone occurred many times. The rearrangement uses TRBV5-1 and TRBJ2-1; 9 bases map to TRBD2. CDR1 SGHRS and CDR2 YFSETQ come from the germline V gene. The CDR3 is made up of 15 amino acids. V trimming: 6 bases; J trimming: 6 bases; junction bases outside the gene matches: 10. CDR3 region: CASTPVAGEVNEQFF. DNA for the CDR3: TGCGCCAGCACCCCCGTAGCGGGAGAGGTCAATGAGCAGTTCTTC. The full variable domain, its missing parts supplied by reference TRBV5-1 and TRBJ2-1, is KAGVTQTPRYLIKTRGQQVTLSCSPISGHRSVSWYQQTPGQGLQFLFEYFSETQRNKGNFPGRFSGRQFSNSRSEMNVSTLELGDSALYLCASTPVAGEVNEQFFGPGTRLTVL.

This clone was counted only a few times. DNA for the CDR3: TGTGCCAGCGCCCGCACTTCCTCCACAGATACGCAGTATTTT. This gives the protein CASARTSSTDTQYF. The rearrangement joins TRBV6-5 to TRBJ2-3, with no clear D. V lost 8 bases and J lost 2, with 14 bases in between. The germline V gene encodes CDR1 MNHEY and CDR2 SVGAGI. The CDR3 length is 14 residues.

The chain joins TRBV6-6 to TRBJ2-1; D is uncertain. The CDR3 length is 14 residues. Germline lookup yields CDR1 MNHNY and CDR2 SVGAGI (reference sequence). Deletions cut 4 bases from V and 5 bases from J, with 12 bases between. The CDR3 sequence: CASSSADGHNEQFF. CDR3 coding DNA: TGTGCCAGCAGTTCCGCGGATGGCCACAATGAGCAGTTCTTC.

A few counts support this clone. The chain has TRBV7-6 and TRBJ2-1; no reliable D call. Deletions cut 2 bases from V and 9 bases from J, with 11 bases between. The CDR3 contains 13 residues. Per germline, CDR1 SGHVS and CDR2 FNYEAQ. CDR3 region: CASSLRMETEQFF. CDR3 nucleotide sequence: TGTGCCAGCAGCTTAAGGATGGAAACTGAGCAGTTCTTC.

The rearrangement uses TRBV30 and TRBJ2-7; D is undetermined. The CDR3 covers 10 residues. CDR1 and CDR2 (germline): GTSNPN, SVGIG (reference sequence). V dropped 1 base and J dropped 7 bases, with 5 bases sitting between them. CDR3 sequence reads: CAWSDIEQYF. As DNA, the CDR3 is TGTGCCTGGAGTGACATAGAGCAGTACTTC.

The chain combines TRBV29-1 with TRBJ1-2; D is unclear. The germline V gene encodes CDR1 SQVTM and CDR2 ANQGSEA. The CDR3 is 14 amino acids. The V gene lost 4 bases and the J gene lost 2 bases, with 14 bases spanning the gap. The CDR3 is CSVVVGPRNYGYTF. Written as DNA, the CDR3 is TGCAGCGTTGTTGTGGGCCCGAGAAACTATGGCTACACCTTC.

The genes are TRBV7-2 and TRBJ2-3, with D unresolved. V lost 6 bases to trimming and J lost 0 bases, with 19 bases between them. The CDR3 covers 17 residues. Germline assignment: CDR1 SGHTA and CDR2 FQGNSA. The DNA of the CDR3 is TGTGCCAGCAGACCCCCGTGGGCGGCTGCAAGCACAGATACGCAGTATTTT. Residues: CASRPPWAAASTDTQYF. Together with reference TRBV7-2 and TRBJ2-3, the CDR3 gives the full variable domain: GAGVSQSPSNKVTEKGKDVELRCDPISGHTALYWYRQSLGQGLEFLIYFQGNSAPDKSGLPSDRFSAERTGGSVSTLTIQRTQQEDSAVYLCASRPPWAAASTDTQYFGPGTRLTVL.

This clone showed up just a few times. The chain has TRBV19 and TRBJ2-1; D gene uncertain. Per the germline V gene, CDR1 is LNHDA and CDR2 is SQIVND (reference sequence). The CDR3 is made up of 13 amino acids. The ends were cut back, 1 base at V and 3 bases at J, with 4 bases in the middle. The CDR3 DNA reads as TGTGCCAGTAGTATAGTTGGCTACAATGAGCAGTTCTTC. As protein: CASSIVGYNEQFF.

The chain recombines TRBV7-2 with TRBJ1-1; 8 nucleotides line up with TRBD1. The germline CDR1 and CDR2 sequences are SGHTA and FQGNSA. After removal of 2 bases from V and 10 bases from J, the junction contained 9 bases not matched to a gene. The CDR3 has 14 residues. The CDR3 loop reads CASSLQGARSIAFF. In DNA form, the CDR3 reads TGTGCCAGCAGCTTACAGGGGGCGCGGTCGATAGCTTTCTTT.

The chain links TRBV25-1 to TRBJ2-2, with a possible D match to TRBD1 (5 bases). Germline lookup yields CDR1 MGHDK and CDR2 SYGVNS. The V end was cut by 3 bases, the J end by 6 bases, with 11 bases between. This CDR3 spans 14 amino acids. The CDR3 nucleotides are TGTGCCAGCAGTGATGTAGGGGTCGCCGGGGAGCTGTTTTTT. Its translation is CASSDVGVAGELFF.

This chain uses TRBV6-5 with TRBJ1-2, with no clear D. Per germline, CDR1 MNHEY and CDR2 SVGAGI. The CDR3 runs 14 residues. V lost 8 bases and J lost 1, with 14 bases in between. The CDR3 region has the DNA TGTGCCAGCGGTCTAAGTGGCAGTAACTATGGCTACACCTTC. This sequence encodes CASGLSGSNYGYTF.

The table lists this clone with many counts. The CDR3 loop is CASRASGIYEQYF. Here the CDR3 DNA reads TGTGCCAGCAGAGCTTCGGGCATATACGAGCAGTACTTC. This chain connects TRBV28 to TRBJ2-7, with D hard to call. This CDR3 is built from 13 residues. With 6 bases removed from V and 4 bases from J, the gap between germline ends came to 13 bases. Germline lookup yields CDR1 MDHEN and CDR2 SYDVKM.

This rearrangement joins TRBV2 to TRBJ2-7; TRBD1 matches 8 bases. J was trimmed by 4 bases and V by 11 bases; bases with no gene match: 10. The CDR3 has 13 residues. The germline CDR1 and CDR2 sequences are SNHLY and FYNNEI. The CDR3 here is CAGTGSKRYEQYF. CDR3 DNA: TGTGCCGGGACAGGCAGTAAACGGTACGAGCAGTACTTC.

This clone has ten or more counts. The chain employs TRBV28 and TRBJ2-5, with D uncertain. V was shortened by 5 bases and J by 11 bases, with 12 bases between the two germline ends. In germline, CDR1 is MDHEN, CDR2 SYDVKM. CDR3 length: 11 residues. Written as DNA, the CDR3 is TGTGCCAGCAGTCCGTCTCTGAGGCAGTACTTC. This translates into CASSPSLRQYF.

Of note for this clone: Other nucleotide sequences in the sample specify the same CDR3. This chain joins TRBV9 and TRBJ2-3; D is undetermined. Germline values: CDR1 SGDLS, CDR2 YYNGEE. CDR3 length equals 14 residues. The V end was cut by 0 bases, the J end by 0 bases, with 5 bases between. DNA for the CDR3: TGTGCCAGCAGCGTAGGGTCTAGCACAGATACGCAGTATTTT. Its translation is CASSVGSSTDTQYF.

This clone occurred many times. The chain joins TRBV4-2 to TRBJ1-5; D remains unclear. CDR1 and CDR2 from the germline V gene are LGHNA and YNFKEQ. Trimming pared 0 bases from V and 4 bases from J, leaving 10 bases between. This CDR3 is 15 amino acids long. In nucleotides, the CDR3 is TGTGCCAGCAGCCAAGAGGGGAGCGAGAATCAGCCCCAGCATTTT. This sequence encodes CASSQEGSENQPQHF.

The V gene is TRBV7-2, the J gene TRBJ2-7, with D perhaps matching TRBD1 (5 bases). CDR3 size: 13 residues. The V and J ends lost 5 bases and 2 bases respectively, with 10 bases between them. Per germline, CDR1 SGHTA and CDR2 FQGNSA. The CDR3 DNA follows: TGTGCCAGCAGCGATACAGGAGCCTACGAGCAGTACTTC. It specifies CASSDTGAYEQYF.

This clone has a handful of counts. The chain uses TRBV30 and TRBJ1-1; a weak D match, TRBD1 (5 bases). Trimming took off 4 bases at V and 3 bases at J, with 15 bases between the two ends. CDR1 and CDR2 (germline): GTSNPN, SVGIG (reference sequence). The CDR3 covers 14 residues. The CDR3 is CAWTRGAGDTEAFF. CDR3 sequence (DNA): TGTGCCTGGACGCGAGGGGCTGGCGACACTGAAGCTTTCTTT.